This T cell receptor (beta chain) derives from a study of identical twins. Study-level points and caveats: Models underestimated how often monozygotic twins shared out-of-frame TCR alpha.

Trimming shortened V by 5 bases and J by 2 bases, and 11 bases separated the two germline ends. The germline V gene encodes CDR1 MNHEY and CDR2 SMNVEV (reference sequence). This CDR3 has 14 amino acids. Through template switching, a universal primer site was introduced, and the cDNA contained unique molecular identifiers. TCRdb re-analysed the 5' RACE reads in MiXCR, keeping a single row per CDR3 protein. The sample has about 1.7 million distinct CDR3 sequences, roughly a third seen once. Concerning this clonotype: The target antigen is unknown.

The sequenced sample was cord blood. The chain combines TRBV27 with TRBJ2-3; no clear D gene. The TCR was taken from a newborn girl in good health. CDR3 amino acids: CASSPSAVTDTQYF. CDR3 nucleotide sequence: TGTGCCAGCAGTCCCTCCGCCGTCACAGATACGCAGTATTTT.